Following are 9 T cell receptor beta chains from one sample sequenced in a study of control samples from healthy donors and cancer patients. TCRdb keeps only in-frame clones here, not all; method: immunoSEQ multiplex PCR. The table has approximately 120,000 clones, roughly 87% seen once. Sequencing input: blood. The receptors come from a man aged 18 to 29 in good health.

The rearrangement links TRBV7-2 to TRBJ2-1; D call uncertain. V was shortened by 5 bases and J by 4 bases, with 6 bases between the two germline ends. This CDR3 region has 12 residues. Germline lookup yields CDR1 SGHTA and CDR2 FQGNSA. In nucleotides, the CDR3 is TGTGCCAGCAGCCGAAATTACAATGAGCAGTTCTTC. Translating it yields CASSRNYNEQFF.

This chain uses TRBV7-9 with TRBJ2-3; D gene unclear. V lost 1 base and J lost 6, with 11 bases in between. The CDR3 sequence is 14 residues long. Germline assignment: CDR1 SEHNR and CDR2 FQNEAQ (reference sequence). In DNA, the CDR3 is TGTGCCAGCAGCTTAGAAGAGTATACCGATACGCAGTATTTT. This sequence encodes CASSLEEYTDTQYF.

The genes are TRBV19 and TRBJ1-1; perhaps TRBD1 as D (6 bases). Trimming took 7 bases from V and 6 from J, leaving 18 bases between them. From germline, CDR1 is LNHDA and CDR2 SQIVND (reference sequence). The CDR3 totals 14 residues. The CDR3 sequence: CASKKQGRGPEAFF. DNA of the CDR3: TGTGCCAGTAAAAAACAGGGAAGAGGCCCTGAAGCTTTCTTT.

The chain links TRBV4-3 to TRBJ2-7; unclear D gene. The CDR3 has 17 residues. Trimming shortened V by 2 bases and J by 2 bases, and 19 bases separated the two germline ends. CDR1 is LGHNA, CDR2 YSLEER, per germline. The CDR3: CASSQRISGRLTYEQYF. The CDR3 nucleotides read TGCGCCAGCAGCCAAAGAATAAGTGGGCGGCTTACCTACGAGCAGTACTTC.

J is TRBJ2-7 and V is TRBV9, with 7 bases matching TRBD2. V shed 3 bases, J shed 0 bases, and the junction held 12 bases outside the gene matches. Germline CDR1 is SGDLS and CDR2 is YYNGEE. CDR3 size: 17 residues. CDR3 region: CASSANPASGDSYEQYF. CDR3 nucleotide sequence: TGTGCCAGCAGCGCTAACCCGGCTAGCGGCGACTCCTACGAGCAGTACTTC. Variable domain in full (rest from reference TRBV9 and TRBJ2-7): DSGVTQTPKHLITATGQRVTLRCSPRSGDLSVYWYQQSLDQGLQFLIQYYNGEERAKGNILERFSAQQFPDLHSELNLSSLELGDSALYFCASSANPASGDSYEQYFGPGTRLTVT.

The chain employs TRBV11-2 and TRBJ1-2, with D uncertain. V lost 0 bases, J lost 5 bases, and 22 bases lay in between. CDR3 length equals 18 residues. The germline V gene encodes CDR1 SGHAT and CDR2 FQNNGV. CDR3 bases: TGTGCCAGCAGCTTAGAACCTCAATCAGGACCGAACGGGTATGGCTACACCTTC. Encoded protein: CASSLEPQSGPNGYGYTF.

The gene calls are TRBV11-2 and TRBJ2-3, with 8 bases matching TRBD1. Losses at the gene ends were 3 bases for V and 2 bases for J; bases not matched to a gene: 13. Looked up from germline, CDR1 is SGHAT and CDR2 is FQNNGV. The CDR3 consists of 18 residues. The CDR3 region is CASSLVPQPGGATDTQYF. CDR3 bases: TGTGCCAGCAGCTTGGTCCCTCAACCAGGGGGCGCCACAGATACGCAGTATTTT.

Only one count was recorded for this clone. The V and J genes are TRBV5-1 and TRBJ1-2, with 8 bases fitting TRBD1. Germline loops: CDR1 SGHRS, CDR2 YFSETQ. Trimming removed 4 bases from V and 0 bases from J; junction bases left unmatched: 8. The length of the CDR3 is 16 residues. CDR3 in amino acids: CASSKELTGANYGYTF. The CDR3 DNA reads TGCGCCAGCAGCAAGGAGTTGACAGGGGCTAACTATGGCTACACCTTC.

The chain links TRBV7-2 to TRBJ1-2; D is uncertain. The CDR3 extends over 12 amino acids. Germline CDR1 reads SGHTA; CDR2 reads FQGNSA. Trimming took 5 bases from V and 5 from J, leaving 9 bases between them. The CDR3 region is CASSPGLYGYTF. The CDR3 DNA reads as TGTGCCAGCAGCCCAGGATTATATGGCTACACCTTC.